This TCR beta chain was captured by sequencing in a study of cytotoxic CD8 clonotypes in ibrutinib-treated CLL. Study at large: Response samples were drawn at a median of roughly 13 months of treatment, range 6 to 36.

Study results and limitations: Few clonotypes were public, and these shrank or held steady under treatment. Sustained-remission and progressing patients had different sampling times.

Method: immunoSEQ multiplex PCR; TCRdb's copy keeps in-frame clones and lacks some. Of about 60,000 clones listed, roughly 50% are singletons. In this sample, this clone turned up many times. Antigen: not known. Germline is not matched at one junction end, which may reflect a read error. The CDR3 is made up of 11 amino acids. Germline V lookup: CDR1 SNHLY, CDR2 FYNNEI. The sequence came from a human donor with chronic lymphocytic leukemia. V and J are TRBV2 and TRBJ1-1; D is ambiguous. Sequenced here: PBMCs, sampled at disease progression, from a patient treated with ibrutinib. The CDR3 nucleotides read TGTGCCAGCAGCGAAGGATTTGAAGCTTTCTTT. Residues: CASSEGFEAFF.